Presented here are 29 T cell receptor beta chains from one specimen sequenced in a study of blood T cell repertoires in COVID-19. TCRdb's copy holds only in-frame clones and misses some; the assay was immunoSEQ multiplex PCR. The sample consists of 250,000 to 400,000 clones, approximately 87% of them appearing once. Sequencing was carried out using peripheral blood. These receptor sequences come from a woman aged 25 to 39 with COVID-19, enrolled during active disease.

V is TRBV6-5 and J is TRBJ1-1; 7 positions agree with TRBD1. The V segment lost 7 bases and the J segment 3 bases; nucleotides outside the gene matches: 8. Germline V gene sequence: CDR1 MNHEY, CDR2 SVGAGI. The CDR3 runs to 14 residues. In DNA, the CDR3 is TGTGCCAGCAAGGCAGGGGGGTATTACACTGAAGCTTTCTTT. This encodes CASKAGGYYTEAFF.

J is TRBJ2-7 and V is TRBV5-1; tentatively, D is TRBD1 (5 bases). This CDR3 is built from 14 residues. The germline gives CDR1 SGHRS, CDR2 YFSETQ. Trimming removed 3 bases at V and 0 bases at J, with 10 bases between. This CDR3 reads CASSSRQLSYEQYF. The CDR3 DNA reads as TGCGCCAGCAGCTCAAGACAGCTCTCCTACGAGCAGTACTTC.

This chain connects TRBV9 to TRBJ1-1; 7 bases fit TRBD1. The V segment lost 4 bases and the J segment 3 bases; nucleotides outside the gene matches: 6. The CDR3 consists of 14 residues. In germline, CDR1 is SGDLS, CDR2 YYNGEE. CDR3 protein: CASSSRQGYTEAFF. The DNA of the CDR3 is TGTGCCAGCAGCTCCCGACAGGGTTACACTGAAGCTTTCTTT. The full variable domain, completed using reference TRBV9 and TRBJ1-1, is DSGVTQTPKHLITATGQRVTLRCSPRSGDLSVYWYQQSLDQGLQFLIQYYNGEERAKGNILERFSAQQFPDLHSELNLSSLELGDSALYFCASSSRQGYTEAFFGQGTRLTVV.

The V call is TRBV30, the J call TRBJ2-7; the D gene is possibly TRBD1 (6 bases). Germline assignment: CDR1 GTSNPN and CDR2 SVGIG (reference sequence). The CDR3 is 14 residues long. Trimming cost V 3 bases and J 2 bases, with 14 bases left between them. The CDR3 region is CAWSSQGRAYEQYF. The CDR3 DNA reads TGTGCCTGGAGCTCACAGGGTAGGGCCTACGAGCAGTACTTC. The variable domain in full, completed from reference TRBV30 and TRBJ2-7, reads SQTIHQWPATLVQPVGSPLSLECTVEGTSNPNLYWYRQAAGRGLQLLFYSVGIGQISSEVPQNLSASRPQDRQFILSSKKLLLSDSGFYLCAWSSQGRAYEQYFGPGTRLTVT.

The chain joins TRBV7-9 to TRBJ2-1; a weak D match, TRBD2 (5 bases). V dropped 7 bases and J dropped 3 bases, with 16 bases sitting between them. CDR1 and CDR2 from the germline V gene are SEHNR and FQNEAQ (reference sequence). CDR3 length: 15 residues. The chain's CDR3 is CASILSAGVYNEQFF. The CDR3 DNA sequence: TGTGCCAGCATCTTGTCTGCCGGGGTCTACAATGAGCAGTTCTTC.

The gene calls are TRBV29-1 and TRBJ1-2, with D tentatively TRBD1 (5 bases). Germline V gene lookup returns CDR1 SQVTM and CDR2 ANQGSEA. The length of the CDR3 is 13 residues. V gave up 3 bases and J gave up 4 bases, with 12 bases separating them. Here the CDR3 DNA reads TGCAGCGTTGAGGAAACAGGTCCCTATGGCTACACCTTC. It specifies CSVEETGPYGYTF.

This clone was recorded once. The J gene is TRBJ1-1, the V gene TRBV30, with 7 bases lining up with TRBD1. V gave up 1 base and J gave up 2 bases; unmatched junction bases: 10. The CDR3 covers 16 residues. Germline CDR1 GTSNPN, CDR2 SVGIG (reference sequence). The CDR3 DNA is TGTGCCTGGAGTGCTCAAATCCGGGACAGCAACACTGAAGCTTTCTTT. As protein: CAWSAQIRDSNTEAFF. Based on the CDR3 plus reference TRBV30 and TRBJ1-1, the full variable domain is SQTIHQWPATLVQPVGSPLSLECTVEGTSNPNLYWYRQAAGRGLQLLFYSVGIGQISSEVPQNLSASRPQDRQFILSSKKLLLSDSGFYLCAWSAQIRDSNTEAFFGQGTRLTVV.

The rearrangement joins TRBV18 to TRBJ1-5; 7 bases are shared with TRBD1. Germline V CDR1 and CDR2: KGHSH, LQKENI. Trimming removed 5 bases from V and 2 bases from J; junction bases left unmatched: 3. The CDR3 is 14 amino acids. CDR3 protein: CASSTGQGNQPQHF. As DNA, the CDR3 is TGTGCCAGCTCAACAGGACAGGGCAATCAGCCCCAGCATTTT.

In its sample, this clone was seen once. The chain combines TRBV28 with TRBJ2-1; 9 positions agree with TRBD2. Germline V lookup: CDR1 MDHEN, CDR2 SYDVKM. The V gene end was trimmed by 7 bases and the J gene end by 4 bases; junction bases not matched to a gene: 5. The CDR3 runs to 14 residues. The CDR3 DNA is TGTGCCAGCAAGGCGGGAGGGGTATACAATGAGCAGTTCTTC. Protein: CASKAGGVYNEQFF.

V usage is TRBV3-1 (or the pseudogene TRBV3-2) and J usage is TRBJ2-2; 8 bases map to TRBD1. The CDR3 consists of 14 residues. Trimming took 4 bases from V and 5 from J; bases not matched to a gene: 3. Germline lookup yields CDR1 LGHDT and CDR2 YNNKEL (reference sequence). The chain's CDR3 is CASSRQGSTGELFF. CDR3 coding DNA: TGTGCCAGCAGCCGACAGGGGTCAACCGGGGAGCTGTTTTTT.

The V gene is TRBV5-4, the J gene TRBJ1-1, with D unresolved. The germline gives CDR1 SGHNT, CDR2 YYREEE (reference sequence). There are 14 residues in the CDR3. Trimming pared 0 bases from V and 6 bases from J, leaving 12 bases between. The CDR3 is CASSLDLGRSEAFF. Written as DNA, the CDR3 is TGTGCCAGCAGCTTGGATCTGGGGAGGTCTGAAGCTTTCTTT.

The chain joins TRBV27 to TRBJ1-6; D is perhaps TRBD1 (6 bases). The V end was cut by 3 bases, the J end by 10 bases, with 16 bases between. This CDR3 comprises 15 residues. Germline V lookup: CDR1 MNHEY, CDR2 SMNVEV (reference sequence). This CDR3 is CASSFGQGIESPLHF. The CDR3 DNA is TGTGCCAGCAGTTTCGGGCAGGGGATCGAGTCACCCCTCCACTTT.

The CDR3 coding sequence is TGTGCCAGCAGCTTACACCGAGATCATAATTCACCCCTCCACTTT. Translation: CASSLHRDHNSPLHF. The V and J genes are TRBV7-9 and TRBJ1-6; D gene uncertain. Per germline, CDR1 SEHNR and CDR2 FQNEAQ (reference sequence). Deletions cut 2 bases from V and 5 bases from J, with 10 bases between. The CDR3 extends over 15 amino acids.

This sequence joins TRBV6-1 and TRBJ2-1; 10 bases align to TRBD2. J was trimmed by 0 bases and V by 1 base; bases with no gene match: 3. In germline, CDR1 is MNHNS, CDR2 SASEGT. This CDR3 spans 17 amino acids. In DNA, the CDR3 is TGTGCCAGCAGTGAAGTTCCTAGCGGGAGCTCCTACAATGAGCAGTTCTTC. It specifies CASSEVPSGSSYNEQFF.

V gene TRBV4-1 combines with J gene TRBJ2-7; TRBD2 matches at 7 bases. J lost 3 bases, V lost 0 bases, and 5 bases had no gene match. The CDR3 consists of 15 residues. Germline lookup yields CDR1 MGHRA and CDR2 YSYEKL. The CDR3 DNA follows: TGCGCCAGCAGCCAAGAATTGCCTAGCGGCTACGAGCAGTACTTC. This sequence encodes CASSQELPSGYEQYF.

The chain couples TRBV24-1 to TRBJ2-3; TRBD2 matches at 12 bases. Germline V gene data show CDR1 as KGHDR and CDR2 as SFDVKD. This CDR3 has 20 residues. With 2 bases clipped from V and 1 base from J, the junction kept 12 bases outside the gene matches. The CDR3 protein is CATSDSSGLAGGPGTDTQYF. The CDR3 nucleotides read TGTGCCACCAGTGATTCCTCCGGGCTAGCGGGAGGGCCTGGCACAGATACGCAGTATTTT.

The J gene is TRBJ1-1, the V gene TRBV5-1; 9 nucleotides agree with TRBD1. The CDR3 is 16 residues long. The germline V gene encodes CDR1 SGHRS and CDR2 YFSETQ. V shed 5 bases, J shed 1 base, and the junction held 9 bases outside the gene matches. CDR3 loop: CASRYDMDRGNTEAFF. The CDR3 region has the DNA TGCGCCAGCAGGTACGATATGGACAGGGGGAACACTGAAGCTTTCTTT.

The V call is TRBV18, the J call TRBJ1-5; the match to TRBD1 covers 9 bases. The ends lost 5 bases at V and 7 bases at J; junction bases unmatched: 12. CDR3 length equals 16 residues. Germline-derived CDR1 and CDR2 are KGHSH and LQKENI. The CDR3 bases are TGTGCCAGCTCATCTTTACGACAGGGGGGGAACCAGCCCCAGCATTTT. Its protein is CASSSLRQGGNQPQHF.

As DNA, the CDR3 is TGTGCCAGTAGTTCCCAGGGGATTCAGCCCCAGCATTTT. This translates into CASSSQGIQPQHF. The chain recombines TRBV19 with TRBJ1-5; D might be TRBD1 (6 bases). Trimming took off 5 bases at V and 6 bases at J, with 11 bases between the two ends. The CDR3 sequence is 13 residues long. Germline V gene data show CDR1 as LNHDA and CDR2 as SQIVND (reference sequence).

CDR3 region: CASSEEWDRGFPEHF. As DNA, the CDR3 is TGTGCCAGCAGTGAAGAGTGGGACAGGGGCTTCCCGGAGCATTTT. The V gene is TRBV6-1, the J gene TRBJ1-5; 10 positions agree with TRBD1. The trim removed 1 base at V and 14 bases at J, leaving 11 bases unmatched. Germline values: CDR1 MNHNS, CDR2 SASEGT. There are 15 residues in the CDR3.

CDR3 sequence reads: CARSPFGELFF. CDR3 nucleotides: TGTGCCAGAAGCCCGTTCGGGGAGCTGTTTTTT. The chain joins TRBV5-3 to TRBJ2-2, with D hard to call. TRBV5-3 is an open reading frame whose function is uncertain. V was clipped by 4 bases and J by 7 bases, with 5 bases between them. The CDR3 loop spans 11 amino acids.

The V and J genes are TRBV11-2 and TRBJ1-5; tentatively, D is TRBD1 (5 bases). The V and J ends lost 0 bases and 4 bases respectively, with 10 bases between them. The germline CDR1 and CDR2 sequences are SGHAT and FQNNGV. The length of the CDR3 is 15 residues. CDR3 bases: TGTGCCAGCAGCTTAGAGGGGCTGTGGAATCAGCCCCAGCATTTT. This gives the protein CASSLEGLWNQPQHF.

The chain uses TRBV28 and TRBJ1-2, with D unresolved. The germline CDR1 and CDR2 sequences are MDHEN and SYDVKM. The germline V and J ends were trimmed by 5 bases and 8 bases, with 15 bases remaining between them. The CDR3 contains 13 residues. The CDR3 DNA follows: TGTGCCAGCAGTAACTCGAGGGCGTACGGCTACACCTTC. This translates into CASSNSRAYGYTF.

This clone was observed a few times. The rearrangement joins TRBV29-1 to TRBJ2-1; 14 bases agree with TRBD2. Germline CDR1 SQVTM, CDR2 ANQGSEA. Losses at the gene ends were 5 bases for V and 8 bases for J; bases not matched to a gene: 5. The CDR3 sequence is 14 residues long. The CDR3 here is CSVFGTSGSDEQFF. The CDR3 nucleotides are TGCAGCGTTTTCGGGACTAGCGGGAGTGATGAGCAGTTCTTC.

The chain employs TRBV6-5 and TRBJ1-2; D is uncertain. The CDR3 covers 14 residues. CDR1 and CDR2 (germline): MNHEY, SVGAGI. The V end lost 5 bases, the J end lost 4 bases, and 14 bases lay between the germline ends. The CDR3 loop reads CASSQFEGLYGYTF. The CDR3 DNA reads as TGTGCCAGCAGTCAGTTTGAGGGTCTCTATGGCTACACCTTC.

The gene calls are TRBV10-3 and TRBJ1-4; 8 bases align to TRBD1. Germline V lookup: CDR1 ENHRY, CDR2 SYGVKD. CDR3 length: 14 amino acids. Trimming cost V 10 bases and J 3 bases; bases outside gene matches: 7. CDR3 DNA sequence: TGTGCCAGCGGACAGGGTGATGCTAATGAAAAACTGTTTTTT. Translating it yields CASGQGDANEKLFF.

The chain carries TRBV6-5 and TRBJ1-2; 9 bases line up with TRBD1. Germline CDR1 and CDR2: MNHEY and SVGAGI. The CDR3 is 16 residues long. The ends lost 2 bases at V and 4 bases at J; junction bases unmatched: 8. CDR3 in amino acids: CASSYRVQDRGYGYTF. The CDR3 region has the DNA TGTGCCAGCAGTTACCGAGTTCAGGACAGGGGCTATGGCTACACCTTC.

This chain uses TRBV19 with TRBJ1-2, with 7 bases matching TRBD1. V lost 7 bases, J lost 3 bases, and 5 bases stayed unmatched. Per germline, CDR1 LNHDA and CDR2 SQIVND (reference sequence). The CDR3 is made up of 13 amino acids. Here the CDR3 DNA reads TGTGCCAGTACTCATACAGGGGACTATGGCTACACCTTC. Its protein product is CASTHTGDYGYTF.

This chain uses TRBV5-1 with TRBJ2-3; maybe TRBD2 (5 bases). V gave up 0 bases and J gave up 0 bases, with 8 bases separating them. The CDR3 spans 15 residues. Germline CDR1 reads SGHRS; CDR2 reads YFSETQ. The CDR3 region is CASSLGRGSTDTQYF. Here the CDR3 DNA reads TGCGCCAGCAGCTTGGGCCGAGGGAGCACAGATACGCAGTATTTT.